The 15 T cell receptor beta chains given below trace back to one sample, sequenced in a study of T cell responses to AZD1222 COVID-19 vaccine. Only in-frame clones appear in the TCRdb table, and some are missing; sequencing was by immunoSEQ multiplex PCR. The sample consists of about 110,000 clones, about 85% of them appearing once. The sample was peripheral blood, taken 28 days after the second AZD1222 dose. The receptors were sampled from an adult who received the AZD1222 COVID-19 vaccine.

The gene calls are TRBV9 and TRBJ1-6; 9 nucleotides line up with TRBD1. The CDR3 covers 16 residues. Per germline, CDR1 SGDLS and CDR2 YYNGEE. J lost 7 bases, V lost 2 bases, and 7 bases had no gene match. The CDR3 protein is CASSVRRDRDNSPLHF. The CDR3 DNA follows: TGTGCCAGCAGCGTCCGAAGGGACAGGGACAATTCACCCCTCCACTTT.

The V and J genes are TRBV9 and TRBJ2-2, with D hard to call. Per the germline V gene, CDR1 is SGDLS and CDR2 is YYNGEE. Trimming stripped 1 base from V and 3 bases from J, with 10 bases between. This CDR3 spans 15 amino acids. The CDR3 bases are TGTGCCAGCAGCGTAAGGTTCCGGGACACCGGGGAGCTGTTTTTT. It encodes CASSVRFRDTGELFF.

This clone was seen a few times. The rearrangement joins TRBV15 to TRBJ1-3; 9 bases are a match to TRBD1. This CDR3 has 17 residues. The V gene's germline CDR1 is LNHNV and CDR2 YYDKDF (reference sequence). Unmatched junction bases numbered 6, after V lost 2 bases and J lost 1 base. The CDR3 nucleotides are TGTGCCACCAGCAGACTAGTAGGGACAGGGTCTGGAAACACCATATATTTT. Protein: CATSRLVGTGSGNTIYF.

This clone appeared a single time. The chain combines TRBV6-5 with TRBJ1-1, with 7 bases fitting TRBD1. The CDR3 is 14 residues long. Germline loops: CDR1 MNHEY, CDR2 SVGAGI. V shed 6 bases, J shed 1 base, and the junction held 5 bases outside the gene matches. The CDR3 bases are TGTGCCAGCAGGCGGGGACAGCCGAACACTGAAGCTTTCTTT. It codes for CASRRGQPNTEAFF.

The gene calls are TRBV24-1 and TRBJ1-5; D uncertain. The CDR3 runs 12 residues. V was trimmed by 1 base and J by 5 bases, leaving 2 bases between them. The germline CDR1 and CDR2 sequences are KGHDR and SFDVKD. The CDR3 DNA follows: TGTGCCACCAGTGATTTTGATCAGCCCCAGCATTTT. Its translation is CATSDFDQPQHF.

There are a few counts of this clone. V is TRBV5-4 and J is TRBJ1-2; TRBD1 agrees at 7 bases. The CDR3 loop spans 15 amino acids. Germline V gene lookup returns CDR1 SGHNT and CDR2 YYREEE (reference sequence). V shed 4 bases and J 1 base; nucleotides not matched to a gene: 7. The CDR3, as DNA: TGTGCCAGCAGCCTGGGACAGCCCATTAACTATGGCTACACCTTC. Amino acids: CASSLGQPINYGYTF.

The chain is built from TRBV7-8 and TRBJ1-4; TRBD1 aligns across 11 bases. Per the germline V gene, CDR1 is SGHVS and CDR2 is FQNEAQ. The CDR3 contains 16 residues. Trimming cost V 1 base and J 8 bases; bases outside gene matches: 6. The CDR3: CASSLEGGTGGEKLFF. CDR3 sequence (DNA): TGTGCCAGCAGCTTAGAGGGCGGGACAGGGGGAGAAAAACTGTTTTTT. Full variable domain (rest looked up from reference TRBV7-8 and TRBJ1-4): GAGVSQSPRYKVAKRGQDVALRCDPISGHVSLFWYQQALGQGPEFLTYFQNEAQLDKSGLPSDRFFAERPEGSVSTLKIQRTQQEDSAVYLCASSLEGGTGGEKLFFGSGTQLSVL.

This clone occurred a few times. The chain recombines TRBV19 with TRBJ2-7; a possible D gene is TRBD1 (5 bases). Trimming stripped 10 bases from V and 1 base from J, with 14 bases between. Germline CDR1 and CDR2: LNHDA and SQIVND (reference sequence). The CDR3 is 13 residues long. The CDR3 loop is CATSPTDSYEQYF. Here the CDR3 DNA reads TGTGCCACCTCCCCGACAGATTCCTACGAGCAGTACTTC.

This clone was recorded once. V gene TRBV28 combines with J gene TRBJ1-1; 9 bases agree with TRBD1. CDR1 MDHEN and CDR2 SYDVKM come from the germline V gene. The V segment lost 5 bases and the J segment 7 bases; nucleotides outside the gene matches: 11. This CDR3 comprises 15 residues. In DNA, the CDR3 is TGTGCCAGCAGTCTGAAGACAGGGGGAATGAGTGAAGCTTTCTTT. Amino acids: CASSLKTGGMSEAFF.

The gene calls are TRBV25-1 and TRBJ2-7; possible D gene TRBD1, 5 bases. Germline-derived CDR1 and CDR2 are MGHDK and SYGVNS. This CDR3 comprises 12 residues. The V gene lost 4 bases and the J gene lost 3 bases, with 7 bases spanning the gap. The CDR3 reads CASSADSYEQYF. The CDR3 DNA sequence: TGTGCCAGCAGTGCCGACAGCTACGAGCAGTACTTC.

The chain carries TRBV6-1 and TRBJ2-2; 13 bases are a match to TRBD2. Per the germline V gene, CDR1 is MNHNS and CDR2 is SASEGT. J gave up 0 bases and V 4 bases, and 11 bases lay outside the gene matches. CDR3 size: 20 residues. CDR3 loop: CASSGSPGTSGVANTGELFF. The CDR3 nucleotides read TGTGCCAGCAGTGGTTCCCCCGGGACTAGCGGGGTTGCGAACACCGGGGAGCTGTTTTTT.

The rearrangement uses TRBV19 and TRBJ1-4; D might be TRBD1 (5 bases). The ends were cut back, 6 bases at V and 4 bases at J, with 9 bases in the middle. CDR3 size: 13 residues. CDR1 is LNHDA, CDR2 SQIVND, per germline (reference sequence). The CDR3 here is CASRVQGNEKLFF. The CDR3 bases are TGTGCCAGTAGGGTCCAGGGTAATGAAAAACTGTTTTTT.

The CDR3 region has the DNA TGCGCCAGCAGCCCTTCAGGGGGCACTGAAGCTTTCTTT. Its protein product is CASSPSGGTEAFF. The chain employs TRBV5-1 and TRBJ1-1; the match to TRBD1 covers 7 bases. Germline V lookup: CDR1 SGHRS, CDR2 YFSETQ. J lost 4 bases, V lost 4 bases, and 4 bases had no gene match. The CDR3 sequence is 13 residues long. The full variable domain, completed using reference TRBV5-1 and TRBJ1-1, is KAGVTQTPRYLIKTRGQQVTLSCSPISGHRSVSWYQQTPGQGLQFLFEYFSETQRNKGNFPGRFSGRQFSNSRSEMNVSTLELGDSALYLCASSPSGGTEAFFGQGTRLTVV.

This chain's CDR3 is CASSLAGSTDTIYF. In DNA form, the CDR3 reads TGTGCCAGCAGCTTAGCAGGGTCGACGGACACCATATATTTT. The gene calls are TRBV7-3 and TRBJ1-3; D might be TRBD1 (5 bases). This CDR3 has 14 amino acids. The V and J ends lost 2 bases and 8 bases respectively, with 13 bases between them. Germline V gene lookup returns CDR1 SGHTA and CDR2 FQGTGA. The full variable domain, in which reference TRBV7-3 and TRBJ1-3 provide the parts outside the CDR3, is GAGVSQTPSNKVTEKGKYVELRCDPISGHTALYWYRQSLGQGPEFLIYFQGTGAADDSGLPNDRFFAVRPEGSVSTLKIQRTERGDSAVYLCASSLAGSTDTIYFGEGSWLTVV.

V gene TRBV30 combines with J gene TRBJ1-3; tentative D call: TRBD1 (5 bases). Germline CDR1 GTSNPN, CDR2 SVGIG (reference sequence). The CDR3 has 14 residues. V was shortened by 2 bases and J by 0 bases, with 8 bases between the two germline ends. CDR3 nucleotide sequence: TGTGCCTGGAGTACAGGTCGCTCTGGAAACACCATATATTTT. Translation: CAWSTGRSGNTIYF.